This T cell receptor (beta chain) came from a study of tumor T cells in aggressive B-cell lymphoma. This table comes from immunoSEQ multiplex PCR, and its TCRdb copy is limited to in-frame clones, with some not included. The sample carries around 3,000 clones, roughly 82% recorded once. The CDR3 runs 15 residues. Germline V gene lookup returns CDR1 SGHVS and CDR2 FQNEAQ. J gave up 3 bases and V 2 bases, and 4 bases lay outside the gene matches. The clonotype comes from an adult with diffuse large B cell lymphoma. Sample: tumor tissue. V gene TRBV7-8 combines with J gene TRBJ2-5, with 9 bases fitting TRBD2. CDR3 sequence: CASSLMSGGKETQYF. In DNA form, the CDR3 reads TGTGCCAGCAGCTTAATGAGCGGGGGGAAAGAGACCCAGTACTTC.